The 26 T cell receptor beta chains listed next were all sequenced from one sample in a study of CD8+ T cells in alopecia areata. This sample's treatment: oral pan-JAK inhibitor, 5-10 mg twice daily. Following extraction, RNA underwent reverse transcription to cDNA, which served as the sequencing template. TCRdb's table, derived via immunoSEQ multiplex PCR, lists solely in-frame clones and lacks some. The sample shows 200,000 to 250,000 clones, approximately 38% of them seen only once. The material sequenced was CD4+ T cells sorted from blood, taken around week 34, from a patient treated with tofacitinib. Receptor source: a human donor with alopecia areata.

CDR3 protein: CSGQVAGTIYF. In nucleotides, the CDR3 is TGCAGCGGCCAGGTCGCGGGGACCATATATTTT. The chain carries TRBV29-1 and TRBJ1-3, with unresolved D. Trimming took off 7 bases at V and 10 bases at J, with 14 bases between the two ends. Germline V gene data show CDR1 as SQVTM and CDR2 as ANQGSEA. This CDR3 comprises 11 residues. Filled out from reference TRBV29-1 and TRBJ1-3, the complete variable domain reads SAVISQKPSRDICQRGTSLTIQCQVDSQVTMMFWYRQQPGQSLTLIATANQGSEATYESGFVIDKFPISRPNLTFSTLTVSNMSPEDSSIYLCSGQVAGTIYFGEGSWLTVV.

This clone was seen a single time. The CDR3 DNA reads TGTGCCAGCAGTTTTTCGGGACAGCTAAACACCGGGGAGCTGTTTTTT. Translating gives CASSFSGQLNTGELFF. The gene calls are TRBV6-6 and TRBJ2-2, with TRBD1 identical over 7 bases. CDR1 MNHNY and CDR2 SVGAGI come from the germline V gene (reference sequence). V was clipped by 4 bases and J by 2 bases; unmatched bases: 7. This CDR3 is built from 16 residues.

This clone was counted a few times. V gene TRBV2 combines with J gene TRBJ2-1; a weak D match, TRBD2 (7 bases). This CDR3 is 17 amino acids long. Germline V gene sequence: CDR1 SNHLY, CDR2 FYNNEI. Trimming took off 8 bases at V and 5 bases at J, with 25 bases between the two ends. Here the CDR3 DNA reads TGTGCCAGCGCCTTTATTCGGGTAGGGGGGGGTGACAATGAGCAGTTCTTC. It is translated as CASAFIRVGGGDNEQFF.

V is TRBV19 and J is TRBJ1-2; tentatively, D is TRBD1 (6 bases). This CDR3 contains 10 residues. The germline CDR1 and CDR2 sequences are LNHDA and SQIVND (reference sequence). Trimming left V 10 bases short and J 8 bases short, with 11 bases between. The CDR3 sequence: CATGVGGYTF. CDR3 in DNA: TGTGCCACAGGGGTCGGGGGCTACACCTTC.

This chain connects TRBV15 to TRBJ1-4, with D hard to call. The CDR3 is made up of 15 amino acids. Germline CDR1 and CDR2: LNHNV and YYDKDF (reference sequence). The V and J ends lost 0 bases and 0 bases respectively, with 5 bases between them. The CDR3 region has the DNA TGTGCCACCAGCAGAGACCTCGCAACTAATGAAAAACTGTTTTTT. Translated, it gives CATSRDLATNEKLFF. Combining the CDR3 with reference TRBV15 and TRBJ1-4 gives the whole variable domain DAMVIQNPRYQVTQFGKPVTLSCSQTLNHNVMYWYQQKSSQAPKLLFHYYDKDFNNEADTPDNFQSRRPNTSFCFLDIRSPGLGDTAMYLCATSRDLATNEKLFFGSGTQLSVL.

This clone was detected only a few times. V is TRBV4-2 and J is TRBJ1-4; D not certain. Germline CDR1 reads LGHNA; CDR2 reads YNFKEQ. The length of the CDR3 is 14 residues. V lost 2 bases and J lost 8, with 12 bases in between. The CDR3 DNA follows: TGTGCCAGCAGCCAACAGACCACGTCAGAAAAACTGTTTTTT. This codes for CASSQQTTSEKLFF.

The chain recombines TRBV6-1 with TRBJ1-1; no firm D call. The germline gives CDR1 MNHNS, CDR2 SASEGT. V dropped 5 bases and J dropped 4 bases, with 14 bases sitting between them. The CDR3 is 14 amino acids. In nucleotides, the CDR3 is TGTGCCAGCAGTTTGCACCCTCTTGCCACTGAAGCTTTCTTT. This translates into CASSLHPLATEAFF.

This clone was observed a single time. This chain uses TRBV5-1 with TRBJ2-7; 8 positions agree with TRBD2. The CDR3 contains 14 residues. Germline V gene sequence: CDR1 SGHRS, CDR2 YFSETQ. With 2 bases clipped from V and 0 bases from J, the junction kept 1 base outside the gene matches. Written as DNA, the CDR3 is TGCGCCAGCAGCTTTAGCGGGGACTCCTACGAGCAGTACTTC. Protein: CASSFSGDSYEQYF.

V is TRBV11-3 and J is TRBJ2-2; unclear D gene. The CDR3 is made up of 14 amino acids. Trimming took 1 base from V and 2 from J, leaving 5 bases between them. The germline gives CDR1 SGHNT, CDR2 YENEEA. The CDR3 nucleotides are TGTGCCAGCAGCTTAGCCAGCAACACCGGGGAGCTGTTTTTT. Translated: CASSLASNTGELFF. Full variable domain (remainder filled in from reference TRBV11-3 and TRBJ2-2): EAGVVQSPRYKIIEKKQPVAFWCNPISGHNTLYWYLQNLGQGPELLIRYENEEAVDDSQLPKDRFSAERLKGVDSTLKIQPAELGDSAVYLCASSLASNTGELFFGEGSRLTVL.

V is TRBV5-1 and J is TRBJ1-2; D is uncertain. CDR1 and CDR2 (germline): SGHRS, YFSETQ. Trimming removed 1 base at V and 8 bases at J, with 12 bases between. This CDR3 has 13 residues. The CDR3, as DNA: TGCGCCAGCAGCTTGATCGGCAGAGCGGGCTACACCTTC. Translated: CASSLIGRAGYTF.

Here the CDR3 reads CAWRAPATNEKLFF. The CDR3 DNA reads TGTGCCTGGAGAGCACCGGCAACTAATGAAAAACTGTTTTTT. The chain couples TRBV30 to TRBJ1-4; no clear D gene. V gave up 3 bases and J gave up 0 bases, with 8 bases separating them. The V gene's germline CDR1 is GTSNPN and CDR2 SVGIG (reference sequence). This CDR3 is built from 14 residues. Together with reference TRBV30 and TRBJ1-4, the CDR3 gives the full variable domain: SQTIHQWPATLVQPVGSPLSLECTVEGTSNPNLYWYRQAAGRGLQLLFYSVGIGQISSEVPQNLSASRPQDRQFILSSKKLLLSDSGFYLCAWRAPATNEKLFFGSGTQLSVL.

The rearrangement links TRBV28 to TRBJ2-7; D may be TRBD2 (6 bases). V was pared by 8 bases and J by 6 bases, with 20 bases between. The CDR3 totals 14 residues. Germline V gene data show CDR1 as MDHEN and CDR2 as SYDVKM. In nucleotides, the CDR3 is TGTGCCAGCTTCCCAGGGAGGACGGTCTCCGAGCAGTACTTC. Translating gives CASFPGRTVSEQYF.

The rearrangement joins TRBV5-1 to TRBJ1-2; 10 bases agree with TRBD1. CDR1 SGHRS and CDR2 YFSETQ come from the germline V gene. This CDR3 has 12 amino acids. The junction had 6 bases not matched to a gene; V was cut back by 3 bases and J by 13 bases. The CDR3 region is CASSSSTGGTTF. The DNA of the CDR3 is TGCGCCAGCAGCTCCTCGACAGGGGGCACCACCTTC.

The chain recombines TRBV29-1 with TRBJ1-2; the match to TRBD1 covers 7 bases. Germline CDR1 and CDR2: SQVTM and ANQGSEA. The CDR3 loop spans 15 amino acids. V trimming: 7 bases; J trimming: 1 base; junction bases outside the gene matches: 12. CDR3 DNA: TGCAGCGCCGCCGTAGTAGGGGGCCTTAACTATGGCTACACCTTC. Amino acids: CSAAVVGGLNYGYTF.

This clone showed up just a few times. J is TRBJ1-6 and V is TRBV18, with D perhaps TRBD1 (5 bases). This CDR3 spans 19 amino acids. Germline values: CDR1 KGHSH, CDR2 LQKENI. The ends were cut back, 3 bases at V and 2 bases at J, with 20 bases in the middle. The CDR3 here is CASSPFPPGRETYNSPLHF. The CDR3 region has the DNA TGTGCCAGCTCACCTTTCCCACCCGGCAGGGAAACCTATAATTCACCCCTCCACTTT.

In its sample, this clone was seen a few times. The genes are TRBV5-1 and TRBJ2-1; the match to TRBD2 covers 9 bases. V dropped 0 bases and J dropped 5; count of bases not matched to a gene: 3. The length of the CDR3 is 15 residues. From germline, CDR1 is SGHRS and CDR2 YFSETQ. The CDR3 nucleotides read TGCGCCAGCAGCTTGGGCCTAGCGGGAAACAATGAGCAGTTCTTC. Protein: CASSLGLAGNNEQFF.

This clone turned up a few times. The gene calls are TRBV7-2 and TRBJ1-2, with 11 bases matching TRBD1. Germline V CDR1 and CDR2: SGHTA, FQGNSA. This CDR3 comprises 15 residues. The V and J ends lost 5 bases and 2 bases, in that order; junction bases with no gene match: 4. The CDR3 loop reads CASSPRTGGNYGYTF. DNA for the CDR3: TGTGCCAGCAGCCCTAGGACAGGGGGCAACTATGGCTACACCTTC.

V gene TRBV6-5 combines with J gene TRBJ2-4, with D unresolved. V shed 8 bases and J shed 5 bases, with 13 bases lying between them. Germline CDR1 MNHEY, CDR2 SVGAGI. CDR3 length: 13 residues. CDR3 amino acids: CASGFRTENIQYF. CDR3 DNA sequence: TGTGCCAGCGGGTTTCGGACCGAAAACATTCAGTACTTC.

J is TRBJ2-1 and V is TRBV4-1, with 9 bases lining up with TRBD2. The CDR3 covers 15 residues. Germline loops: CDR1 MGHRA, CDR2 YSYEKL. The trim removed 2 bases at V and 6 bases at J, leaving 5 bases unmatched. In DNA form, the CDR3 reads TGCGCCAGCAGCCAACCGCGGGAGGGCCTCAATGAGCAGTTCTTC. This gives the protein CASSQPREGLNEQFF.

This clone was found a few times. The V gene is TRBV7-6, the J gene TRBJ2-1, with TRBD2 identical over 15 bases. CDR3 length: 16 amino acids. The germline V gene has CDR1 SGHVS and CDR2 FNYEAQ. V gave up 4 bases and J gave up 4 bases; unmatched junction bases: 2. The DNA for the CDR3 is TGTGCCAGCAGCTCCGGACTAGCGGGAGGGTACAATGAGCAGTTCTTC. Its translation is CASSSGLAGGYNEQFF.

This chain connects TRBV30 to TRBJ1-5, with unresolved D. CDR3 length equals 11 residues. V was clipped by 8 bases and J by 4 bases, with 9 bases between them. The V gene's germline CDR1 is GTSNPN and CDR2 SVGIG (reference sequence). The CDR3, as DNA: TGTGCCCGCTTAAGGAATCAGCCCCAGCATTTT. This encodes CARLRNQPQHF.

V gene TRBV14 combines with J gene TRBJ1-2; D ambiguous. CDR3 length equals 18 residues. Trimming cost V 4 bases and J 0 bases, with 21 bases left between them. CDR1 and CDR2 from the germline V gene are SGHDN and FVKESK. CDR3 in DNA: TGTGCCAGCAGCCGAATCTCCTCGGCTGGCCGTTCTAACTATGGCTACACCTTC. Its protein product is CASSRISSAGRSNYGYTF.

This clone was detected only a few times. The V and J genes are TRBV2 and TRBJ2-6; 9 bases agree with TRBD2. Looked up from germline, CDR1 is SNHLY and CDR2 is FYNNEI. The CDR3 consists of 17 residues. With 3 bases clipped from V and 2 bases from J, the junction kept 5 bases outside the gene matches. The CDR3 coding sequence is TGTGCCAGCAGTGAGAGAGCGGGGGGCACTGGGGCCAACGTCCTGACTTTC. Encoded protein: CASSERAGGTGANVLTF.

This clone has a handful of counts. The chain joins TRBV6-1 to TRBJ1-4; D perhaps matches TRBD1 (5 bases). Trimming removed 7 bases at V and 7 bases at J, with 16 bases between. This CDR3 is 14 amino acids long. The germline V gene encodes CDR1 MNHNS and CDR2 SASEGT. The CDR3 spells CASTHQGSGEKLFF. DNA for the CDR3: TGTGCCAGCACCCACCAGGGTAGCGGTGAAAAACTGTTTTTT.

The chain is built from TRBV5-1 and TRBJ1-6; tentatively, D is TRBD1 (6 bases). The CDR3 has 18 residues. Germline lookup yields CDR1 SGHRS and CDR2 YFSETQ. With 3 bases removed from V and 7 bases from J, the gap between germline ends came to 23 bases. Written as DNA, the CDR3 is TGCGCCAGCAGCTGGGGGGCCCGGGACACTTGGGACAATTCACCCCTCCACTTT. This translates into CASSWGARDTWDNSPLHF.

The sample holds a few counts of this clone. The V gene is TRBV6-5, the J gene TRBJ2-2, with TRBD2 identical over 11 bases. Looked up from germline, CDR1 is MNHEY and CDR2 is SVGAGI. V was pared by 4 bases and J by 6 bases, with 7 bases of the junction left unmatched. The CDR3 consists of 16 residues. CDR3: CASSFIAGGPAGELFF. The CDR3 coding sequence is TGTGCCAGCAGTTTTATAGCGGGAGGGCCCGCCGGGGAGCTGTTTTTT.